These 8 T cell receptor beta chains were all obtained from the same sample, sequenced in a study of cytomegalovirus exposure and HLA in healthy donors. The study ran its PCR with 60 Vbeta and 13 Jbeta primers. Some clones are missing from TCRdb's copy, which holds only in-frame ones; the method was immunoSEQ multiplex PCR. The data hold roughly 200,000 clones, with roughly four fifths observed a single time. Sequenced sample: PBMCs. Receptors were obtained from a middle-aged woman in good health and CMV-seronegative.

The chain employs TRBV7-9 and TRBJ2-4, with D unclear. CDR3 length equals 14 residues. Trimming cost V 8 bases and J 0 bases, with 11 bases left between them. CDR1 SEHNR and CDR2 FQNEAQ come from the germline V gene (reference sequence). The CDR3 here is CASPLGLAKNIQYF. The CDR3 region has the DNA TGTGCCAGCCCCCTAGGTCTAGCCAAAAACATTCAGTACTTC.

The CDR3 protein is CASSLDSGKGTDTQYF. The CDR3 coding sequence is TGTGCCAGCAGCTTAGATAGCGGCAAAGGCACAGATACGCAGTATTTT. V is TRBV7-3 and J is TRBJ2-3; possible D gene TRBD2, 6 bases. This CDR3 contains 16 residues. CDR1 is SGHTA, CDR2 FQGTGA, per germline. V was shortened by 2 bases and J by 1 base, with 13 bases between the two germline ends.

This clone occurred a few times. V is TRBV28 and J is TRBJ1-2, with D maybe TRBD1 (5 bases). V shed 6 bases and J shed 7 bases, with 18 bases lying between them. The germline V gene has CDR1 MDHEN and CDR2 SYDVKM. The CDR3 covers 14 residues. The CDR3 sequence is CASRAQGQSIGYTF. The CDR3 DNA reads TGTGCCAGCAGGGCCCAGGGCCAATCTATTGGCTACACCTTC.

The chain recombines TRBV9 with TRBJ2-7; no reliable D call. V lost 0 bases to trimming and J lost 0 bases, with 4 bases between them. The CDR3 covers 13 residues. Germline assignment: CDR1 SGDLS and CDR2 YYNGEE. Here the CDR3 reads CASSVAGSYEQYF. The CDR3 DNA reads TGTGCCAGCAGCGTAGCGGGCTCCTACGAGCAGTACTTC.

The chain carries TRBV10-2 and TRBJ2-3, with 7 bases matching TRBD2. This CDR3 is 15 amino acids long. V lost 7 bases, J lost 0 bases, and 7 bases stayed unmatched. Germline assignment: CDR1 WSHSY and CDR2 SAAADI. CDR3 region: CASTDAGASTDTQYF. The CDR3 bases are TGCGCCAGCACTGACGCGGGAGCTAGCACAGATACGCAGTATTTT.

The chain couples TRBV2 to TRBJ1-5, with 7 positions matching TRBD1. Germline loops: CDR1 SNHLY, CDR2 FYNNEI. The CDR3 has 13 amino acids. The junction had 3 bases not matched to a gene; V was cut back by 8 bases and J by 2 bases. The CDR3 here is CASCGTGNQPQHF. The CDR3 DNA sequence: TGTGCCAGCTGCGGGACAGGCAATCAGCCCCAGCATTTT.

The V gene is TRBV7-8, the J gene TRBJ2-7; 11 positions agree with TRBD2. J gave up 2 bases and V 1 base, and 4 bases lay outside the gene matches. The CDR3 spans 16 residues. Germline CDR1 SGHVS, CDR2 FQNEAQ. The CDR3 sequence is CASSLDPSGRPYEQYF. As DNA, the CDR3 is TGTGCCAGCAGCTTAGATCCTAGCGGGAGGCCCTACGAGCAGTACTTC. The full variable domain, with the rest looked up from reference TRBV7-8 and TRBJ2-7, is GAGVSQSPRYKVAKRGQDVALRCDPISGHVSLFWYQQALGQGPEFLTYFQNEAQLDKSGLPSDRFFAERPEGSVSTLKIQRTQQEDSAVYLCASSLDPSGRPYEQYFGPGTRLTVT.

This clone came up once. The gene calls are TRBV28 and TRBJ1-3; D perhaps matches TRBD1 (5 bases). Germline loops: CDR1 MDHEN, CDR2 SYDVKM. Trimming stripped 3 bases from V and 9 bases from J, with 15 bases between. This CDR3 region has 14 residues. The CDR3 sequence is CASSLSSGLLTIYF. The DNA for the CDR3 is TGTGCCAGCAGTTTGAGTTCGGGACTCCTCACCATATATTTT.